Below, one TCR beta chain is given with its context. Donors sampled were nominally healthy, though unrecorded immune exposures were likely. This specimen comes from a study of cytomegalovirus exposure and HLA in healthy donors. The PCR ran on 60 Vbeta and 13 Jbeta primers. Measured with immunoSEQ multiplex PCR; TCRdb has only the in-frame clones, and not every one. The sample holds 130,000 or so clones, more than 65% seen once. The receptor was derived from a woman between 18 and 29 years old in good health and CMV-seronegative. The sample consisted of PBMCs.

The CDR3 DNA reads TGTGCCAGCACTCCGGACAGGGCGCCCACCGGGGAGCTGTTTTTT. It codes for CASTPDRAPTGELFF. This sequence joins TRBV6-5 and TRBJ2-2; TRBD1 matches 8 bases. The ends lost 7 bases at V and 4 bases at J; junction bases unmatched: 8. Looked up from germline, CDR1 is MNHEY and CDR2 is SVGAGI. This CDR3 region has 15 residues.